The next 22 T cell receptor beta chains were all read from a single sample in a study of T-cell reconstitution after alpha-beta-depleted transplantation in children. The authors prepared the TCRbeta library with unique molecular identifiers. TCRdb passed the PCR reads through MiXCR, listing each CDR3 protein once. The data show some 500,000 distinct CDR3 sequences, 30% to 35% seen once. The source material was PBMCs from the stem cell graft donor, sampled from the stem cell graft. The receptors were sampled from a human donor who donated a stem cell graft to a child with aplastic anemia.

V usage is TRBV7-9 and J usage is TRBJ1-4; D might be TRBD1 (6 bases). V was trimmed by 5 bases and J by 0 bases, leaving 10 bases between them. Germline values: CDR1 SEHNR, CDR2 FQNEAQ (reference sequence). This CDR3 comprises 15 residues. CDR3 nucleotide sequence: TGTGCCAGCAGCGTGCGACAGGCAACTAATGAAAAACTGTTTTTT. Amino acid sequence: CASSVRQATNEKLFF.

V gene TRBV29-1 combines with J gene TRBJ2-3, with D hard to call. Germline V gene sequence: CDR1 SQVTM, CDR2 ANQGSEA. The CDR3 runs to 13 residues. V was trimmed by 3 bases and J by 4 bases, leaving 11 bases between them. DNA of the CDR3: TGCAGCGTTGAGCCAAGCACACCAGATACGCAGTATTTT. Translating it yields CSVEPSTPDTQYF.

V usage is TRBV12-3 or TRBV12-4 and J usage is TRBJ2-1; D gene ambiguous. There are 16 residues in the CDR3. The ends were cut back, 3 bases at V and 0 bases at J, with 12 bases in the middle. The CDR3 sequence: CASSFNAVASYNEQFF. CDR3 coding DNA: TGTGCCAGCAGTTTTAACGCGGTGGCCTCCTACAATGAGCAGTTCTTC.

The V gene is TRBV12-3 or TRBV12-4, the J gene TRBJ2-7, with D possibly called TRBD1 or TRBD2 (5 bases each). The CDR3 has 14 residues. V shed 5 bases and J shed 6 bases, with 17 bases lying between them. CDR3 nucleotide sequence: TGTGCCAGCAGTGGCCGGGACGGTCTCGGCGAGCAGTACTTC. Translated: CASSGRDGLGEQYF.

The V call is TRBV4-3, the J call TRBJ2-5; no reliable D call. The CDR3 length is 16 residues. The germline V gene encodes CDR1 LGHNA and CDR2 YSLEER. Trimming stripped 3 bases from V and 5 bases from J, with 19 bases between. This chain's CDR3 is CASSQGLTRVGETQYF. The CDR3 DNA reads as TGCGCCAGCAGCCAGGGTCTAACACGGGTTGGGGAGACCCAGTACTTC.

The V call is TRBV12-3 or TRBV12-4, the J call TRBJ1-5; 7 bases are a match to TRBD1. J gave up 4 bases and V 0 bases, and 6 bases lay outside the gene matches. This CDR3 has 16 residues. The CDR3 DNA reads as TGTGCCAGCAGTTTAGCGATAAAACAGGGGAATCAGCCCCAGCATTTT. Encoded protein: CASSLAIKQGNQPQHF.

The rearrangement uses TRBV10-3 and TRBJ2-5, with a weak D call TRBD2 (6 bases). The germline V and J ends were trimmed by 4 bases and 5 bases, with 8 bases remaining between them. From germline, CDR1 is ENHRY and CDR2 SYGVKD. The CDR3 runs to 12 residues. CDR3 sequence reads: CAISGGAETQYF. In DNA, the CDR3 is TGTGCCATCAGTGGCGGGGCGGAGACCCAGTACTTC.

J is TRBJ2-5 and V is TRBV7-2; D is ambiguous. Germline CDR1 reads SGHTA; CDR2 reads FQGNSA. The CDR3 runs to 14 residues. V was trimmed by 0 bases and J by 5 bases, leaving 10 bases between them. The CDR3 is CASSLARVRETQYF. The CDR3 DNA reads as TGTGCCAGCAGCTTAGCAAGGGTGCGGGAGACCCAGTACTTC.

This chain links TRBV5-5 with TRBJ2-5; 7 nucleotides line up with TRBD1. In germline, CDR1 is SGHKS, CDR2 YYEKEE (reference sequence). Germline trimming cut 0 bases from V and 5 bases from J; bases unmatched to any gene: 7. CDR3 size: 15 residues. The CDR3 sequence is CASSLEGQSGETQYF. CDR3 coding DNA: TGTGCCAGCAGCTTGGAGGGACAGAGTGGGGAGACCCAGTACTTC.

This chain connects TRBV5-3 to TRBJ2-1, with no clear D. TRBV5-3 is an ORF for which the function is uncertain. CDR3 length: 17 amino acids. With 7 bases removed from V and 0 bases from J, the gap between germline ends came to 20 bases. The CDR3 spells CARSFLLETSSYNEQFF. CDR3 in DNA: TGTGCCAGATCATTTCTGTTGGAGACGAGCTCCTACAATGAGCAGTTCTTC.

This clonotype has just a few counts. J is TRBJ2-2 and V is TRBV29-1; D not resolved. This CDR3 is 13 amino acids long. Germline values: CDR1 SQVTM, CDR2 ANQGSEA. V dropped 3 bases and J dropped 8 bases, with 13 bases sitting between them. CDR3 DNA sequence: TGCAGCGTTGACCTGGGGTTCTCAGGGGAGCTGTTTTTT. Translated: CSVDLGFSGELFF.

This clonotype appeared a few times. The chain carries TRBV6-6 and TRBJ1-4; no clear D. CDR1 and CDR2 (germline): MNHNY, SVGAGI (reference sequence). The CDR3 is made up of 13 amino acids. Deletions cut 6 bases from V and 12 bases from J, with 17 bases between. This CDR3 is CASRLQDAEELFF. Here the CDR3 DNA reads TGTGCCAGCAGATTACAAGACGCCGAGGAACTGTTTTTT.

J is TRBJ2-1 and V is TRBV27; D assignment may be TRBD1 or TRBD2 (6 bases each). The CDR3 contains 15 residues. V lost 8 bases and J 5 bases, leaving 19 bases between the germline ends. In germline, CDR1 is MNHEY, CDR2 SMNVEV (reference sequence). The CDR3 DNA sequence: TGTGCCAGCGCCTACTTCGGGGGCAGCCACAATGAGCAGTTCTTC. This translates into CASAYFGGSHNEQFF.

This clonotype was seen more than once but under ten times. The V gene is TRBV7-2, the J gene TRBJ1-5, with unresolved D. V was shortened by 5 bases and J by 6 bases, with 14 bases between the two germline ends. CDR3 length: 14 amino acids. CDR1 is SGHTA, CDR2 FQGNSA, per germline. The CDR3 protein is CASSPPQSGQPQHF. The CDR3 region has the DNA TGTGCCAGCAGCCCACCCCAATCGGGTCAGCCCCAGCATTTT. Full variable domain (rest looked up from reference TRBV7-2 and TRBJ1-5): GAGVSQSPSNKVTEKGKDVELRCDPISGHTALYWYRQSLGQGLEFLIYFQGNSAPDKSGLPSDRFSAERTGGSVSTLTIQRTQQEDSAVYLCASSPPQSGQPQHFGDGTRLSIL.

This clonotype was detected only a few times. CDR3 sequence: CASSYTPRNDEQFF. The CDR3 nucleotides read TGTGCCAGCAGTTACACCCCTCGGAACGATGAGCAGTTCTTC. The chain combines TRBV6-5 with TRBJ2-1, with unresolved D. V shed 2 bases and J shed 8 bases, with 13 bases lying between them. Germline CDR1 is MNHEY and CDR2 is SVGAGI. This CDR3 is built from 14 residues.

Note on this clonotype: The junction shows a germline mismatch at one end, possibly a read error. The V and J genes are TRBV7-2 and TRBJ2-1, with D possibly matching TRBD2 (5 bases). CDR1 and CDR2 (germline): SGHTA, FQGNSA. This CDR3 is 9 amino acids long. CDR3 loop: CASSLRVIF. In nucleotides, the CDR3 is TGTGCCAGCAGCCTGAGGGTAATCTTC.

This clonotype was seen more than once but under ten times. The chain uses TRBV7-2 and TRBJ1-2; 8 bases map to TRBD1. J was trimmed by 4 bases and V by 6 bases; bases with no gene match: 13. The CDR3 totals 16 residues. Germline V CDR1 and CDR2: SGHTA, FQGNSA. The CDR3 spells CASRAGTGPSGYGYTF. CDR3 DNA sequence: TGTGCCAGCAGAGCCGGGACAGGACCCTCTGGCTATGGCTACACCTTC.

In its sample, this clonotype was seen a few times. The DNA for the CDR3 is TGTGCCAGCCAAGGGGGGGGCTATGGCTACACCTTC. Translation gives CASQGGGYGYTF. V usage is TRBV12-3 or TRBV12-4 and J usage is TRBJ1-2, with D perhaps TRBD1 (6 bases). The CDR3 contains 12 residues. V gave up 8 bases and J gave up 4 bases, with 11 bases separating them.

This clonotype appeared many times. The rearrangement uses TRBV5-1 and TRBJ2-3, with 13 positions matching TRBD2. This CDR3 has 16 amino acids. Germline V gene sequence: CDR1 SGHRS, CDR2 YFSETQ. V lost 7 bases to trimming and J lost 2 bases; unmatched junction nucleotides: 7. CDR3 region: CASRRTSGSPTDTQYF. The CDR3 DNA sequence: TGCGCCAGCCGGCGGACTAGCGGGAGTCCCACAGATACGCAGTATTTT. Using reference TRBV5-1 and TRBJ2-3 for the parts outside the CDR3, the full variable domain is KAGVTQTPRYLIKTRGQQVTLSCSPISGHRSVSWYQQTPGQGLQFLFEYFSETQRNKGNFPGRFSGRQFSNSRSEMNVSTLELGDSALYLCASRRTSGSPTDTQYFGPGTRLTVL.

The chain has TRBV20-1 and TRBJ1-4, with TRBD1 matching over 9 bases. V was pared by 3 bases and J by 7 bases, with 9 bases of the junction left unmatched. This CDR3 has 15 residues. Germline lookup yields CDR1 DFQATT and CDR2 SNEGSKA (reference sequence). The CDR3 sequence is CSARPIQGASEKLFF. The CDR3 nucleotides are TGCAGTGCTAGGCCCATACAGGGGGCTTCTGAAAAACTGTTTTTT.

This clonotype was picked up a small number of times. V usage is TRBV4-3 and J usage is TRBJ1-3; 7 bases agree with TRBD1. Germline trimming cut 1 base from V and 0 bases from J; bases unmatched to any gene: 6. The CDR3 is 17 residues long. Germline assignment: CDR1 LGHNA and CDR2 YSLEER. The CDR3 nucleotides read TGCGCCAGCAGCCAAGGTTCTCCAGGGGGCTCTGGAAACACCATATATTTT. This translates into CASSQGSPGGSGNTIYF.

The gene calls are TRBV20-1 and TRBJ2-4; 8 positions match TRBD1. The CDR3 extends over 13 amino acids. Trimming cost V 5 bases and J 5 bases; bases outside gene matches: 5. Germline CDR1 DFQATT, CDR2 SNEGSKA (reference sequence). CDR3 protein: CSAPVTGENIQYF. CDR3 DNA sequence: TGCAGTGCTCCAGTGACAGGGGAAAACATTCAGTACTTC.